These 17 T cell receptor beta chains share one sample of origin, sequenced in a study of T cell responses to AZD1222 COVID-19 vaccine. Profiled with immunoSEQ multiplex PCR; TCRdb holds only in-frame clones, not every one. Of approximately 92,000 clones detected, around 86% appear once; the ten largest clones hold roughly 10%. Sample: peripheral blood, taken on day 0 of AZD1222 vaccination. The source of these receptors is an adult in good health.

The chain recombines TRBV11-2 with TRBJ2-2; TRBD1 agrees at 9 bases. Germline loops: CDR1 SGHAT, CDR2 FQNNGV. This CDR3 contains 16 residues. V lost 5 bases and J lost 4; bases outside the gene matches: 8. The CDR3 region is CASSRNQGQGTGELFF. Here the CDR3 DNA reads TGTGCCAGCAGCCGAAACCAGGGACAGGGCACCGGGGAGCTGTTTTTT. Combining the CDR3 with reference TRBV11-2 and TRBJ2-2 gives the whole variable domain EAGVAQSPRYKIIEKRQSVAFWCNPISGHATLYWYQQILGQGPKLLIQFQNNGVVDDSQLPKDRFSAERLKGVDSTLKIQPAKLEDSAVYLCASSRNQGQGTGELFFGEGSRLTVL.

The chain links TRBV6-6 to TRBJ2-7; a weak D match, TRBD2 (6 bases). Trimming left V 5 bases short and J 6 bases short, with 17 bases between. In germline, CDR1 is MNHNY, CDR2 SVGAGI (reference sequence). The CDR3 has 14 residues. The CDR3 loop is CASSPRTIPREQYF. The CDR3 nucleotides read TGTGCCAGCAGTCCCCGGACTATTCCTCGCGAGCAGTACTTC.

In this sample, this clone turned up once. The chain uses TRBV19 and TRBJ1-6; the D is unclear. The germline CDR1 and CDR2 sequences are LNHDA and SQIVND (reference sequence). The germline V and J ends were trimmed by 5 bases and 5 bases, with 13 bases remaining between them. This CDR3 contains 15 residues. CDR3: CASSSRAPDNSPLHF. The CDR3 region has the DNA TGTGCCAGTAGTTCAAGAGCTCCGGATAATTCACCCCTCCACTTT.

The chain has TRBV19 and TRBJ2-1; 16 nucleotides agree with TRBD2. CDR1 is LNHDA, CDR2 SQIVND, per germline (reference sequence). The CDR3 loop spans 18 amino acids. J lost 2 bases, V lost 5 bases, and 6 bases had no gene match. The CDR3 sequence: CASSDPGTSGGAYNEQFF. In DNA, the CDR3 is TGTGCCAGTAGTGATCCCGGGACTAGCGGGGGGGCCTACAATGAGCAGTTCTTC.

The V and J genes are TRBV29-1 and TRBJ1-1; D is perhaps TRBD1 (5 bases). Germline CDR1 and CDR2: SQVTM and ANQGSEA. This CDR3 has 12 residues. V was cut by 2 bases and J by 6 bases, with 10 bases left in between. CDR3 residues: CSVERGTSEAFF. As DNA, the CDR3 is TGCAGCGTTGAACGGGGGACCTCTGAAGCTTTCTTT.

This rearrangement joins TRBV25-1 to TRBJ2-3, with TRBD1 matching 10 bases. Per germline, CDR1 MGHDK and CDR2 SYGVNS. This CDR3 is built from 14 residues. J gave up 3 bases and V 6 bases, and 3 bases lay outside the gene matches. The CDR3 DNA follows: TGTGCCAGCAGGGGACAGGGGACTACAGATACGCAGTATTTT. The encoded protein is CASRGQGTTDTQYF.

This rearrangement joins TRBV19 to TRBJ1-1, with 8 positions matching TRBD1. Germline V gives CDR1 LNHDA, CDR2 SQIVND (reference sequence). This CDR3 has 14 amino acids. The ends lost 3 bases at V and 6 bases at J; junction bases unmatched: 6. Here the CDR3 reads CASSIRQGLAEAFF. Written as DNA, the CDR3 is TGTGCCAGTAGTATTAGACAGGGGTTGGCTGAAGCTTTCTTT.

The rearrangement uses TRBV11-2 and TRBJ1-1; D gene unclear. CDR1 SGHAT and CDR2 FQNNGV come from the germline V gene. The ends were cut back, 5 bases at V and 1 base at J, with 11 bases in the middle. This CDR3 has 14 amino acids. CDR3 region: CASSVSLGNTEAFF. In DNA, the CDR3 is TGTGCCAGCAGCGTCTCACTCGGGAACACTGAAGCTTTCTTT.

This clone is a singleton in its sample. The chain joins TRBV5-1 to TRBJ1-1, with D uncertain. Germline V gives CDR1 SGHRS, CDR2 YFSETQ. CDR3 size: 14 residues. The V and J ends lost 0 bases and 3 bases respectively, with 9 bases between them. The CDR3 DNA sequence: TGCGCCAGCAGCTTGGAGGGAGGGTACACTGAAGCTTTCTTT. It yields the protein CASSLEGGYTEAFF.

This chain uses TRBV18 with TRBJ2-1; 9 nucleotides align to TRBD2. The CDR3 is 16 amino acids. The junction had 3 bases not matched to a gene; V was cut back by 2 bases and J by 1 base. CDR1 KGHSH and CDR2 LQKENI come from the germline V gene. CDR3 in amino acids: CASSPIAGESYNEQFF. The CDR3, as DNA: TGTGCCAGCTCACCAATAGCGGGAGAATCCTACAATGAGCAGTTCTTC.

This clone occurred once. The J gene is TRBJ2-7, the V gene TRBV18; possibly TRBD1 or TRBD2 for D (5 bases each). Trimming removed 2 bases at V and 2 bases at J, with 13 bases between. Germline-derived CDR1 and CDR2 are KGHSH and LQKENI. CDR3 length: 15 amino acids. This chain's CDR3 is CASSPEAGSAYEQYF. The CDR3 DNA is TGTGCCAGCTCACCAGAGGCAGGGAGCGCCTACGAGCAGTACTTC.

The table lists this clone with a few counts. V is TRBV21-1 and J is TRBJ2-7. TRBV21-1 is annotated as a pseudogene. This CDR3 is 18 amino acids long. CDR3: CASSRGSKLRDGTYEQYF. The CDR3 DNA follows: TGTGCCAGCAGTCGCGGATCTAAGCTCCGGGACGGTACCTACGAGCAGTACTTC.

The chain has TRBV24-1 and TRBJ1-2, with D possibly TRBD1 on 6 matching bases. The CDR3 consists of 13 residues. Germline lookup yields CDR1 KGHDR and CDR2 SFDVKD. V dropped 4 bases and J dropped 4 bases, with 9 bases sitting between them. CDR3 loop: CATSEGQRYGYTF. The CDR3 DNA sequence: TGTGCCACCAGTGAGGGACAACGCTATGGCTACACCTTC.

In regard to this clone: One junction end does not reproduce the germline sequence, and a read error may be involved. CDR3 sequence reads: CASSPRGGVYNEQFF. In DNA, the CDR3 is TGTGCTAGCAGCCCTAGGGGGGGCGTATACAATGAGCAGTTCTTC. J is TRBJ2-1 and V is TRBV7-7; D may be TRBD2 (7 bases). The length of the CDR3 is 15 residues. The germline V gene has CDR1 SSHAT and CDR2 FNYEAQ (reference sequence).

In its sample, this clone was seen once. The chain recombines TRBV28 with TRBJ1-5; D unclear. The CDR3 has 13 amino acids. Germline V gives CDR1 MDHEN, CDR2 SYDVKM. Deletions cut 6 bases from V and 5 bases from J, with 11 bases between. The CDR3 bases are TGTGCCAGCAGCCTCCCAAGGGATCAGCCCCAGCATTTT. It codes for CASSLPRDQPQHF.

The chain employs TRBV9 and TRBJ1-2; TRBD1 matches 8 bases. This CDR3 region has 16 residues. The V gene end was trimmed by 0 bases and the J gene end by 4 bases; junction bases not matched to a gene: 8. The germline gives CDR1 SGDLS, CDR2 YYNGEE. The CDR3 spells CASSVGGQGSSYGYTF. CDR3 bases: TGTGCCAGCAGCGTAGGTGGACAGGGATCGAGCTATGGCTACACCTTC.

V usage is TRBV5-1 and J usage is TRBJ2-5; D gene ambiguous. V was cut by 1 base and J by 2 bases, with 9 bases left in between. This CDR3 is built from 14 residues. Germline loops: CDR1 SGHRS, CDR2 YFSETQ. CDR3 sequence (DNA): TGCGCCAGCAGCTTGTCTGGGGATCAAGAGACCCAGTACTTC. Its translation: CASSLSGDQETQYF.